Listed below are T cell receptor beta chains from one sample, sequenced in a study of blood T cell repertoires in COVID-19. Profiling relied on immunoSEQ multiplex PCR, and the TCRdb table lists in-frame clones only, not all of them. The sample lists about 530,000 clones; roughly 91% were seen once. The sample comprised peripheral blood. These receptors were collected from a woman in her 50s with COVID-19, enrolled during active disease. The CDR3 runs from the conserved cysteine through the conserved F or W. D genes are given only for firm matches.

d_gene,j_gene,v_gene,CDR3aa
TRBD2,TRBJ2-1,TRBV10-1,CASRSGLAEPNEQFF
TRBD2,TRBJ2-3,TRBV28,CASSSSVGRGSTDTQYF
.,TRBJ2-7,TRBV5-1,CASSPDSSYEQYF
TRBD1,TRBJ1-2,TRBV5-4,CASSLRARQGGYTF
TRBD1,TRBJ1-3,TRBV6-5,CASSLNRGTTF
TRBD1,TRBJ1-1,TRBV12-3/TRBV12-4,CASSRTGVPEAFF
.,TRBJ2-1,TRBV11-3,CASSLAGNEQFF
.,TRBJ2-7,TRBV4-1,CASSLTVSYEQYF
.,TRBJ1-1,TRBV12-3/TRBV12-4,CASSFGGSTEAFF
.,TRBJ1-3,TRBV11-2,CASSLGATGNTIYF
.,TRBJ1-2,TRBV20-1,CSASQPGVLSGGYTF
.,TRBJ2-7,TRBV11-1,CASSLFRSYEQYF
TRBD2,TRBJ2-1,TRBV5-1,CASSLAGRNEQFF
.,TRBJ1-1,TRBV11-2,CASSLALNTEAFF
.,TRBJ2-7,TRBV14,CASSPRQHSYEQYF
TRBD2,TRBJ2-1,TRBV29-1,CSVASSGPYNEQFF
TRBD2,TRBJ2-1,TRBV10-3,CAISEGTSGGSNEQFF
TRBD1,TRBJ2-7,TRBV5-6,CASSHPGTGRDEQYF
.,TRBJ2-3,TRBV6-5,CASKEGSGPDTQYF
.,TRBJ2-5,TRBV3-1/TRBV3-2,CASSLEQLETQYF
TRBD1,TRBJ1-1,TRBV12-3/TRBV12-4,CASTRQGWTEAFF
.,TRBJ2-2,TRBV7-8,CASSRNRVFTGELFF
TRBD1,TRBJ1-2,TRBV5-8,CANRPGQGYGYTF
.,TRBJ2-3,TRBV20-1,CSGAGTDTQYF
.,TRBJ1-4,TRBV30,CAWSYPGRNEKLFF
.,TRBJ1-2,TRBV27,CASSAGTGRGKGGYTF
TRBD1,TRBJ1-1,TRBV5-6,CASSSQGTVLFMNTEAFF
TRBD1,TRBJ2-3,TRBV28,CASSPWDRPDTQYF
.,TRBJ2-7,TRBV6-5,CASRQLLNYEQYF
.,TRBJ2-1,TRBV20-1,CSASIPNEQFF
.,TRBJ1-1,TRBV9,CASSVVGHQNTEAFF
.,TRBJ1-1,TRBV14,CASSSQGYTEAFF
.,TRBJ2-3,TRBV2,CASGAQPSTDTQYF
.,TRBJ2-7,TRBV6-1,CASSDQIHEQYF
.,TRBJ1-5,TRBV30,CAWSTLGRDNQPQHF
.,TRBJ1-2,TRBV27,CASSRTGIDSGYTF
.,TRBJ2-1,TRBV3-1/TRBV3-2,CASSQDRRVNNEQFF
.,TRBJ1-1,TRBV5-4,CASSLGFGERAEAFF
TRBD2,TRBJ2-5,TRBV30,CAWSPGGGSNQYF
TRBD1,TRBJ1-4,TRBV5-1,CASSPEPGQNNEKLFF
TRBD1,TRBJ1-4,TRBV19,CASRQQGLNEKLFF
.,TRBJ2-3,TRBV30,CAWSVRRHTDTQYF
TRBD2,TRBJ2-3,TRBV9,CASSAGLAGGSSTDTQYF